This T cell receptor (beta chain) was recorded in a study of beta chain features in type 1 diabetes. The germline V and J ends were trimmed by 4 bases and 1 base, with 11 bases remaining between them. Germline loops: CDR1 SGHNT, CDR2 YYREEE (reference sequence). This CDR3 region has 14 residues. Investigators reverse transcribed all isolated RNA, so they sequenced expressed TCRB transcripts. Repertoires were generated with immunoSEQ multiplex PCR, while TCRdb's copy carries only in-frame clones and drops some. The sample has over 300,000 clones; roughly 8.8% are singletons. Study-level points and caveats: Shorter templates might be favored by PCR, and equally so in patients and in controls. People with Type 1 diabetes carried modestly yet significantly shorter TCRB CDR3s in all four CD4+ subsets. TCRB repertoires of naive, central memory and Treg cells appeared more similar among patients than among healthy donors.

The table lists this clone with a few counts. The antigen is undetermined. Naive, central memory, regulatory and stem cell-like memory cells within the CD4+ compartment were sorted using CD45RO/CCR7/CD25/CD127/CD95/CD27. Each of the sorted populations had a purity greater than 98%. Sequenced material: central memory CD4+ T cells from blood. This chain joins TRBV5-4 and TRBJ2-5; the D gene is possibly TRBD2 (5 bases). The source is a man younger than 45 with type 1 diabetes. CDR3 nucleotide sequence: TGTGCCAGCAGCGCCCAGAGGGTCCAAGAGACCCAGTACTTC. This sequence encodes CASSAQRVQETQYF.